This record looks at one T cell receptor beta chain sequence and its context. Its target antigen remains unknown. Base qualities were left out, and no much larger clone turns up one base away. These data belong to a study of cytomegalovirus exposure and HLA in healthy donors (dated by TCRdb to about 2017). About the investigation overall: According to an earlier analysis of 587 of the donors, about 179 million T cells yielded roughly 110 million unique TCR beta sequences and 250 to 350 Gb of sequence data. Five DR-DQ haplotypes were treated as single units for association and clustering because of strong linkage in the cohort. The study combined high-throughput TCR immunosequencing, statistical association of individual TCRs with disease status, and machine learning to predict cytomegalovirus infection status. The number of typed donors differed by locus: about 629-630 for A, B, C, DRB1 and DQB1; some 500 for DQA1; some 590 for DPA1; and approximately 450 for DPB1. A later genetic analysis took genome-wide SNP genotypes for about 55% of the 666 donors and used that subset as a discovery cohort. Along with the approximately 700-subject first cohort, a separate validation cohort of some 130 different subjects was used. To decide whether each TCR beta V gene segment behaved as functional or pseudogenic, an earlier analysis of some 580 of the donors relied on high-throughput TCR beta sequencing. The aim of the study was to test whether cataloging public T cell receptors could identify signatures of past pathogen exposure. Alongside the repertoire data, information on donor age, sex, ethnicity and CMV serostatus was compiled. About 300 gigabases of sequencing data and around 88 million unique TCR sequences made up an early release that covered around 640 HLA-typed donors. Among the roughly 410 genotyped donors, around 81% belonged to the genetic ancestry cluster associated with self-reported Caucasian donors. All discovery cohort repertoires had been generated using a single sequencing platform. The study profiled the T cell repertoires of hundreds of subjects by immunosequencing and related them to cytomegalovirus serostatus. On average, 235,054 unique TCR beta nucleotide sequences were sequenced per donor among roughly 430 genotyped donors of the cohort, with 15% to 20% of those sequences being non-productive. A later analysis re-analyzed previously published TCR beta repertoires from roughly 630 donors and added high-resolution HLA genotyping to study TCR occurrence patterns. Class I and class II HLA loci were covered by the typing at four-digit resolution. In the later analysis, no new phenotypic data were used to find candidate immune exposures; instead, reliance was placed on TCR beta sequences and their occurrence across donors.

The full study reports these points: A cluster of highly shared sequence variants was judged likely to be a technical artifact of the sequencing pipeline. The earlier analysis of about 600 of the donors excluded 15 to 20 rarely observed V segments, including chromosome 9 orphons, because counts were too low. Because some donors lacked HLA typing at each locus, the association tests relied only on the typed subset. Several of the top co-occurrence clusters appeared to be linked to parvovirus B19, influenza, CMV and Epstein-Barr virus, according to a later analysis. A later genetic analysis reported fewer N-insertions in productive TCRs among donors in an Asian-associated ancestry cluster than the roughly 650-donor mean. Most CMV-associated TCR beta chains appeared to be HLA-restricted in a later analysis, and the HLA associations seemed to be driven largely by CMV exposure. V-gene and J-gene trimming of TCR beta chains was associated with a missense DCLRE1C variant in a later genetic analysis, and the association was replicated in an independent cohort. In a later analysis, more than 15,000 TCR beta sequences were associated with specific HLA alleles at a false discovery rate of 0.05. The authors suggested that the approach could potentially be generalized to other disease states and immunological phenotypes. Linkage disequilibrium might explain the correlated functional status among segregating V segments, but an unknown experimental factor could not be excluded. An earlier analysis of roughly 570 of the donors showed that most TCR beta V segments appeared in productive rearrangements either about 87% or about 30% of the time, which broadly matched IMGT annotations. A further reported finding was that TCR beta sequences accurately predicted the HLA-A and HLA-B alleles for most subjects in the first cohort. In a later analysis, TCR association rates were found to vary across HLA loci, with the most associated TCRs seen for DRB1 alleles and the fewest for HLA-C alleles. Cytomegalovirus status was reported to be diagnosed by the classifier with high specificity and sensitivity in both the original and validation cohorts. In a later analysis, HLA-associated TCR beta chains showed more clonal expansion and lower generation probabilities than non-associated chains that were equally common. The only immune exposure information available for the cohort was CMV serostatus. Across donors, most TCR sequences were observed very rarely, whereas some public TCRs were present in many individuals. When HLA alleles, especially DR and DQ, strongly co-occurred, TCR associations were difficult to assign to individual alleles. In vitro tests confirmed that a few of the cytomegalovirus-associated TCR beta chains recognize cytomegalovirus antigens. In the study, some 180 TCR beta chains were listed as associated with cytomegalovirus. This cohort had only TCR beta chains sequenced, and the lack of alpha or paired-chain data limited which features could be detected. The presence/absence analyses assumed that sequencing depth was roughly uniform across donors, and that assumption may not be true. Some IMGT-functional V segments, including TRBV6-2 and TRBV6-3, could not be told apart with the 87-base-pair reads, so those segments were excluded.

Measured from the cysteine to the phenylalanine, the CDR3 is 14 residues long. Just the 42-base CDR3 DNA is kept, in frame starting at base 1. Reading the germline V gene (reference sequence) gives CDR1 PRHDT and CDR2 FYEKMQ. Trimming at the junction amounts to 2 bases on V and 3 bases on J, and the germline ends lie 8 bases apart. The library was prepared using the immunoSEQ multiplex PCR assay. For the multiplex PCR, a mixture combining 60 forward primers for TCR Vbeta segments and 13 reverse primers for TCR Jbeta segments was used. The CDR3 region of rearranged TCR beta genes was amplified from genomic DNA with a multiplex PCR assay. On the Illumina HiSeq System, the amplified TCR beta libraries were sequenced as 87-base-pair reads. The authors processed their data as follows. In a later analysis, roughly 80 million unique TCR beta chains were counted across the approximately 670 repertoires, and about 9.9 million of these chains were shared by at least two donors. To remove PCR and sequencing errors, raw reads were error-corrected and collapsed into unique sequences using a nearest-neighbor algorithm that merged closely related sequences. V, D and J gene segments were assigned by aligning CDR3 sequences to IMGT reference sequences. For a sequence to be retained, a match of at least six nucleotides was required to both a V gene segment and a J gene segment. A rearrangement counted as productive if the CDR3 had no stop codons and remained in frame with V and J, and every other rearrangement counted as non-productive. Following IMGT convention, CDR3 was defined as the stretch from the second conserved V-encoded cysteine to the conserved J-encoded phenylalanine. The earlier analysis of 500 to 650 of the donors excluded any sequence lacking an unambiguous match to a single V gene segment. An earlier analysis of around 600 of the donors classified V segments as functional when productive rearrangements were above 56.7% and as segregating when the standard deviation between donors was above 5%. To diagnose cytomegalovirus status from the catalog of TCR beta chain sequences, a statistical classification framework was built. In a later analysis, TCR nucleotide sequences were compared against IMGT/GENE-DB human TR gene sequences so that V and J genes could be assigned. The TCRdist pipeline was used in a later analysis to assign CDR3 sequences and most-parsimonious VDJ recombination scenarios. In a later analysis, every TCR beta chain was defined by the combination of its CDR3 amino acid sequence and its V-gene family, and reads without a unique V-gene family were dropped. A later analysis removed 592 highly shared, low-generation-probability nucleotide sequences to deal with suspected cross-contamination and a sequencing artifact. In a later analysis, a clonal expansion index for each public chain was calculated from normalized within-repertoire ranks of inferred template counts. Generation probabilities in a later analysis came from a VDJ recombination model fitted to out-of-frame rearrangements, and those results were checked against IGoR. In a later analysis, hypergeometric tests were used to score TCR-TCR, TCR-HLA and TCR-CMV co-occurrence, with a repertoire-size bias correction applied to TCR pairs. False discovery rates were estimated in a later analysis by permuting HLA or CMV assignments 20 times. In a later analysis, co-occurring TCRs were grouped using DBSCAN, and TCRdist sequence similarity was added for clustering within HLA-allele-positive subsets. Co-occurrence clustering excluded repertoires with fewer than 30,000 or more than 120,000 public chains, plus five with anomalous nucleotide sharing. TCRdb limited this immuneACCESS table to in-frame rearrangements with V and J called. A share of clones is missing; checked studies link under half to unresolved V genes, and the rest is unexplained. Clone size and the V and J calls come from that table; the DNA yielded D and trimming. In all, the sample holds more than 60,000 clones, and over 75% of those were seen once. The ten largest make up roughly 5% of the sample.

In total, 600 or so healthy bone marrow donors made up the cohort. Cohort members were all nominally healthy when sampled, although unrecorded immune exposures were likely present. The donor tested CMV seropositive, placing the donor among the 290 or so seropositive members of the cohort. A peripheral blood sample was provided by each donor, and peripheral blood mononuclear cells were used for TCR beta sequencing. Genomic DNA extraction from the blood cell samples was performed with the Qiagen DNeasy Blood Extraction Kit. The specimen sequenced was PBMCs. The chain employs TRBV13 and TRBJ1-5; the D gene lacks a confident call. The receptor's source is a male donor in good health and CMV-seropositive. CDR3 loop: CASSLKRFNQPQHF. The nucleotide sequence is TGTGCCAGCAGCTTAAAGAGGTTCAATCAGCCCCAGCATTTT.